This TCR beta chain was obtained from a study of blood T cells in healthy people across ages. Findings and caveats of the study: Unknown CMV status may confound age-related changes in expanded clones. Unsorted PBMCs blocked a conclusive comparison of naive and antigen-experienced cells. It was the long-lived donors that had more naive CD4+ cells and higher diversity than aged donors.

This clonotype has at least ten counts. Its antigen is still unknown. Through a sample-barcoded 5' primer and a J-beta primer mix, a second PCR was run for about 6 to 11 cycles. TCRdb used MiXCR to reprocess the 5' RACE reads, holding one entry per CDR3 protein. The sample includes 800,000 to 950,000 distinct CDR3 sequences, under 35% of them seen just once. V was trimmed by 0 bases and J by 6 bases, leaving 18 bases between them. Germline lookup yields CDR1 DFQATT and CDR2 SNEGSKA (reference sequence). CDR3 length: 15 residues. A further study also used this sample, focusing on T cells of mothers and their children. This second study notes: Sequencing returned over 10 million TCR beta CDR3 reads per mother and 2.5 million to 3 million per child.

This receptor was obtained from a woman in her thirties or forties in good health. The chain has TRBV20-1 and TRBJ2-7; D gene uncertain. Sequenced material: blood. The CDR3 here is CSARDLGSSPFEQYF. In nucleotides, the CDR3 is TGCAGTGCTAGAGATCTCGGCTCTTCCCCCTTCGAGCAGTACTTC.